Included here is one TCR beta chain sequence, with context. The target antigen is unknown. These data originate in a study of T-cell reconstitution after alpha-beta-depleted transplantation in children. Construction of the TCRbeta library involved unique molecular identifiers. TCRdb independently ran MiXCR on the PCR reads; one entry per CDR3 protein. The repertoire holds some 110,000 distinct CDR3 sequences, with approximately 10% as singletons. General study findings and limits: One year after transplant, T-cell counts and diversity came mostly from newly produced T cells.

The CDR3 covers 16 residues. J was trimmed by 2 bases and V by 6 bases; bases with no gene match: 11. Germline assignment: CDR1 DFQATT and CDR2 SNEGSKA (reference sequence). J is TRBJ2-3 and V is TRBV20-1, with 10 nucleotides matching TRBD2. Material: PBMCs, obtained before TCRalphabeta/CD19-depleted stem cell transplant. The origin of this receptor is a boy between 2 and 15 years old with acute lymphoblastic leukemia, due to receive a stem cell transplant. The CDR3 is CSAPSLAGEDTDTQYF. As DNA, the CDR3 is TGCAGTGCCCCCAGCCTAGCGGGAGAAGACACAGATACGCAGTATTTT.